The 26 T cell receptor beta chains below come from one sample, sequenced in a study of early T cells in non-severe SARS-CoV-2 infection. In TCRdb, the 5' RACE reads were re-called with MiXCR into one record per CDR3 protein. The table lists about 67,000 distinct CDR3 sequences, roughly 12% of them singletons. Material for sequencing was whole blood. These TCRs come from an adult who was a healthcare worker with PCR-confirmed SARS-CoV-2 infection or an uninfected control (not recorded which).

This clonotype was picked up many times. The chain links TRBV30 to TRBJ1-1; a possible D gene is TRBD1 (6 bases). V lost 0 bases, J lost 3 bases, and 8 bases lay in between. CDR3 length: 13 residues. Germline V gene data show CDR1 as GTSNPN and CDR2 as SVGIG (reference sequence). CDR3: CAWSVTGYTEAFF. CDR3 coding DNA: TGTGCCTGGAGTGTAACAGGGTACACTGAAGCTTTCTTT.

The gene calls are TRBV29-1 and TRBJ2-5, with D maybe TRBD2 (5 bases). CDR3 length: 11 residues. The germline V gene has CDR1 SQVTM and CDR2 ANQGSEA. The germline V and J ends were trimmed by 4 bases and 5 bases, with 8 bases remaining between them. As DNA, the CDR3 is TGCAGCGTTGGAGGGCTGGAGACCCAGTACTTC. It yields the protein CSVGGLETQYF.

The chain carries TRBV4-1 and TRBJ1-4; D is possibly TRBD1 (5 bases). There are 15 residues in the CDR3. V was pared by 4 bases and J by 5 bases, with 14 bases between. From germline, CDR1 is MGHRA and CDR2 YSYEKL. The DNA for the CDR3 is TGCGCCAGCAGCCTGGAGGGGACCTACAATGAAAAACTGTTTTTT. Its protein is CASSLEGTYNEKLFF.

The chain couples TRBV29-1 to TRBJ2-5; 8 bases are shared with TRBD2. V lost 3 bases, J lost 4 bases, and 7 bases stayed unmatched. The CDR3 sequence is 14 residues long. Germline values: CDR1 SQVTM, CDR2 ANQGSEA. The CDR3 is CSVDLPGGIETQYF. For the CDR3, the DNA is TGCAGCGTTGACCTCCCGGGAGGGATAGAGACCCAGTACTTC.

This clonotype appeared many times. The chain is built from TRBV6-2 or TRBV6-3 and TRBJ2-5, with TRBD2 matching over 11 bases. The germline gives CDR1 MNHEY, CDR2 SVGEGT. The CDR3 runs to 14 residues. Trimming cost V 7 bases and J 6 bases; bases outside gene matches: 7. The CDR3 here is CASNSGGAAKTQYF. In DNA, the CDR3 is TGTGCCAGCAATAGCGGGGGGGCCGCAAAGACCCAGTACTTC.

This clonotype has a count of ten or more. The rearrangement joins TRBV20-1 to TRBJ2-1; 8 nucleotides match TRBD2. Per the germline V gene, CDR1 is DFQATT and CDR2 is SNEGSKA (reference sequence). V trimming: 1 base; J trimming: 0 bases; junction bases outside the gene matches: 11. The CDR3 is made up of 18 amino acids. Written as DNA, the CDR3 is TGCAGTGCTAGAGCATCTCTAGCGGGCTACAGCTCCTACAATGAGCAGTTCTTC. This sequence encodes CSARASLAGYSSYNEQFF.

The rearrangement uses TRBV7-9 and TRBJ2-7, with 9 bases fitting TRBD1. Germline CDR1 reads SEHNR; CDR2 reads FQNEAQ (reference sequence). With V trimmed by 3 bases and J by 4 bases, 7 bases remained unmatched. The CDR3 has 15 residues. CDR3 loop: CASSFKGQGGYEQYF. Here the CDR3 DNA reads TGTGCCAGCAGCTTCAAGGGACAGGGCGGATACGAGCAGTACTTC.

The chain joins TRBV7-2 to TRBJ2-2, with 9 bases fitting TRBD2. The CDR3 loop spans 17 amino acids. Trimming at V came to 1 base and at J to 6 bases, leaving 9 bases not matched to a gene. Germline values: CDR1 SGHTA, CDR2 FQGNSA. CDR3 loop: CASSLGGGRAVAGELFF. The DNA for the CDR3 is TGTGCCAGCAGCTTAGGAGGCGGGAGGGCCGTTGCCGGGGAGCTGTTTTTT.

This clonotype has a count of ten or more. V and J are TRBV6-2 or TRBV6-3 and TRBJ2-3, with TRBD1 identical over 10 bases. The V and J ends lost 5 bases and 6 bases, in that order; junction bases with no gene match: 8. This CDR3 has 15 amino acids. The germline gives CDR1 MNHEY, CDR2 SVGEGT. In nucleotides, the CDR3 is TGTGCCAGCAGTCGAGTTCCGGGACAGGGGGATACGCAGTATTTT. Translating gives CASSRVPGQGDTQYF.

The rearrangement uses TRBV3-1 and TRBJ2-1; 10 bases match TRBD1. Trimming removed 2 bases from V and 2 bases from J; junction bases left unmatched: 3. CDR1 is LGHDT and CDR2 is YNNKEL in the germline V gene (reference sequence). CDR3 length: 16 amino acids. This CDR3 reads CASSQSDRGTYNEQFF. CDR3 nucleotides: TGTGCCAGCAGCCAATCGGACAGGGGGACCTACAATGAGCAGTTCTTC.

This clonotype occurred a few times. Written as DNA, the CDR3 is TGTGCCAGCATCTCCGAGGGACAGATTTACAATGAGCAGTTCTTC. This sequence encodes CASISEGQIYNEQFF. This chain uses TRBV2 with TRBJ2-1; 7 bases map to TRBD1. Germline CDR1 is SNHLY and CDR2 is FYNNEI. With V trimmed by 7 bases and J by 4 bases, 10 bases remained unmatched. The CDR3 loop spans 15 amino acids.

This clonotype was recorded many times. The chain combines TRBV5-1 with TRBJ1-2; 7 nucleotides match TRBD1. Germline CDR1 is SGHRS and CDR2 is YFSETQ. V shed 7 bases and J 0 bases; nucleotides not matched to a gene: 9. CDR3 length: 15 residues. CDR3 DNA sequence: TGCGCCAGCCAGAGTACAGGGGAGGCTAACTATGGCTACACCTTC. It encodes CASQSTGEANYGYTF.

In its sample, this clonotype was seen many times. This chain connects TRBV24-1 to TRBJ2-1, with 11 bases matching TRBD2. In germline, CDR1 is KGHDR, CDR2 SFDVKD. V trimming: 3 bases; J trimming: 5 bases; junction bases outside the gene matches: 5. The CDR3 is made up of 16 amino acids. CDR3 protein: CATSDPRLAGNNEQFF. CDR3 DNA sequence: TGTGCCACCAGTGATCCAAGACTAGCGGGGAACAATGAGCAGTTCTTC.

This clonotype came up many times. The V gene is TRBV18, the J gene TRBJ1-2; maybe TRBD1 (5 bases). The CDR3 loop spans 12 amino acids. Germline V gene lookup returns CDR1 KGHSH and CDR2 LQKENI. V lost 2 bases to trimming and J lost 4 bases, with 5 bases between them. In nucleotides, the CDR3 is TGTGCCAGCTCACCAGACAGCTATGGCTACACCTTC. Translating gives CASSPDSYGYTF.

This clonotype was picked up many times. The chain uses TRBV27 and TRBJ2-7; D tentatively fits TRBD1 or TRBD2 (5 bases each). CDR1 and CDR2 from the germline V gene are MNHEY and SMNVEV (reference sequence). This CDR3 is built from 14 residues. The V gene lost 3 bases and the J gene lost 3 bases, with 12 bases spanning the gap. The CDR3, as DNA: TGTGCCAGCAGTTTTGAGGGACGGGTCTACGAGCAGTACTTC. It codes for CASSFEGRVYEQYF.

This chain joins TRBV4-1 and TRBJ2-1, with D hard to call. Trimming pared 1 base from V and 6 bases from J, leaving 16 bases between. The CDR3 consists of 16 residues. CDR1 and CDR2 from the germline V gene are MGHRA and YSYEKL. DNA of the CDR3: TGCGCCAGCAGCCAAGCCCCGTTTTTAGGTTCCAATGAGCAGTTCTTC. This translates into CASSQAPFLGSNEQFF.

This chain connects TRBV11-1 to TRBJ2-1, with 7 bases identical to TRBD2. After removal of 4 bases from V and 8 bases from J, the junction contained 8 bases not matched to a gene. Germline V gene data show CDR1 as SGHAT and CDR2 as FQDESV (reference sequence). The CDR3 length is 14 residues. CDR3 residues: CASSSGPSGDEQFF. The CDR3, as DNA: TGTGCCAGCAGCTCGGGACCCAGCGGGGATGAGCAGTTCTTC.

This clonotype was seen repeatedly, ten times or more. The V gene is TRBV4-2, the J gene TRBJ2-2, with 7 bases aligning to TRBD2. Germline CDR1 and CDR2: LGHNA and YNFKEQ. CDR3 length: 17 residues. J was trimmed by 2 bases and V by 1 base; bases with no gene match: 7. The CDR3 is CASSQGLGGGNTGELFF. CDR3 bases: TGTGCCAGCAGCCAAGGACTAGGCGGGGGTAACACCGGGGAGCTGTTTTTT.

This clonotype was seen at least ten times. The chain combines TRBV7-3 with TRBJ1-1, with 10 positions matching TRBD1. Per germline, CDR1 SGHTA and CDR2 FQGTGA. Trimming cost V 5 bases and J 4 bases; bases outside gene matches: 4. The CDR3 covers 14 residues. CDR3 residues: CASSKTGGFTEAFF. DNA for the CDR3: TGTGCCAGCAGCAAGACAGGGGGCTTCACTGAAGCTTTCTTT. Filled out from reference TRBV7-3 and TRBJ1-1, the complete variable domain reads GAGVSQTPSNKVTEKGKYVELRCDPISGHTALYWYRQSLGQGPEFLIYFQGTGAADDSGLPNDRFFAVRPEGSVSTLKIQRTERGDSAVYLCASSKTGGFTEAFFGQGTRLTVV.

This clonotype has a handful of counts. The chain joins TRBV6-6 to TRBJ2-5; 8 positions agree with TRBD1. This CDR3 spans 14 amino acids. Looked up from germline, CDR1 is MNHNY and CDR2 is SVGAGI (reference sequence). J lost 4 bases, V lost 6 bases, and 7 bases had no gene match. The CDR3 DNA reads TGTGCCAGCAGACCTGGACAGGGAAGAGAGACCCAGTACTTC. It yields the protein CASRPGQGRETQYF.

This clonotype was seen many times. The chain joins TRBV4-1 to TRBJ2-3; 9 bases match TRBD1. The length of the CDR3 is 18 residues. V trimming: 1 base; J trimming: 4 bases; junction bases outside the gene matches: 12. Germline CDR1 and CDR2: MGHRA and YSYEKL. CDR3 amino acids: CASSQAGQGLIKADTQYF. The CDR3 DNA reads as TGCGCCAGCAGCCAAGCGGGACAGGGTCTGATCAAGGCAGATACGCAGTATTTT.

This clonotype was seen at least ten times. The CDR3 DNA follows: TGTGCCAGCAGCCCTACCTGGACAGTCCCAGAGACCCAGTACTTC. Translation gives CASSPTWTVPETQYF. This rearrangement joins TRBV5-4 to TRBJ2-5; D perhaps matches TRBD1 (6 bases). V lost 4 bases and J 4 bases, leaving 17 bases between the germline ends. The CDR3 spans 15 residues. Per germline, CDR1 SGHNT and CDR2 YYREEE (reference sequence).

V is TRBV30 and J is TRBJ2-3, with D perhaps TRBD1 (6 bases). The ends were cut back, 4 bases at V and 3 bases at J, with 17 bases in the middle. The germline CDR1 and CDR2 sequences are GTSNPN and SVGIG (reference sequence). This CDR3 has 15 residues. The CDR3 region has the DNA TGTGCCTGGACAGTGCACAGGGTTTCAACAGATACGCAGTATTTT. Translating it yields CAWTVHRVSTDTQYF.

This clonotype was counted between two and nine times. The V call is TRBV7-6, the J call TRBJ2-1; 9 bases are a match to TRBD2. J was trimmed by 7 bases and V by 1 base; bases with no gene match: 11. In germline, CDR1 is SGHVS, CDR2 FNYEAQ. The CDR3 totals 17 residues. The CDR3 region is CASSLGVSGLAHNEQFF. The CDR3, as DNA: TGTGCCAGCAGCTTAGGGGTCTCGGGACTAGCCCATAATGAGCAGTTCTTC.

This sequence joins TRBV11-2 and TRBJ2-5, with 7 bases lining up with TRBD1. The J segment lost 0 bases and the V segment lost 1 base, leaving 5 bases of the junction unmatched. Per the germline V gene, CDR1 is SGHAT and CDR2 is FQNNGV. The CDR3 totals 16 residues. This CDR3 reads CASSLVKGANQETQYF. The CDR3, as DNA: TGTGCCAGCAGCTTAGTCAAGGGGGCAAACCAAGAGACCCAGTACTTC.

This clonotype has a count of ten or more. The chain combines TRBV11-1 with TRBJ1-6; D is perhaps TRBD1 (6 bases). The CDR3 length is 16 residues. Per germline, CDR1 SGHAT and CDR2 FQDESV (reference sequence). Trimming removed 4 bases from V and 0 bases from J, with 10 bases in between. Here the CDR3 reads CASSSTQGSYNSPLHF. Here the CDR3 DNA reads TGTGCCAGCAGCTCTACACAGGGCTCCTATAATTCACCCCTCCACTTT.